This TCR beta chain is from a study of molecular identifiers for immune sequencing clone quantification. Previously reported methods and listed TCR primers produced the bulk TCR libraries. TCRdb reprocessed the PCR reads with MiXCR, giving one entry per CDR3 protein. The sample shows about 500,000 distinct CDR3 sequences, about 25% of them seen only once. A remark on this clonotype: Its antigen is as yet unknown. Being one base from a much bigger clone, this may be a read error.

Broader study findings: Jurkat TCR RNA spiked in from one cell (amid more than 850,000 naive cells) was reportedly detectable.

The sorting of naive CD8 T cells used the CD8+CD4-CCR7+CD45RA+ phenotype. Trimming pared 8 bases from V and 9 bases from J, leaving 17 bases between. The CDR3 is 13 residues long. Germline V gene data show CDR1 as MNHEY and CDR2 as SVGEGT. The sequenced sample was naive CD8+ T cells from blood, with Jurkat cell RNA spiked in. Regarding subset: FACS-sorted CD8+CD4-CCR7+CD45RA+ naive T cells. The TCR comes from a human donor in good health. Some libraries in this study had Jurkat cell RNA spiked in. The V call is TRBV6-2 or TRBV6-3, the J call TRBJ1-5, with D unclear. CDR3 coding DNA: TGTGCCAGCGGTGTCCCAGTCTGGCGGCCCCAGCATTTT. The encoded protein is CASGVPVWRPQHF.